This T cell receptor (beta chain) derives from a study of blood T cells in healthy people across ages. General study results and limits: Naive CD4+ cell counts and diversity both ran higher in long-lived than in aged donors. Older age coincided with a roughly linear decline in TCR beta diversity per million T cells.

For this clonotype: Its matching antigen is unknown.

Per the germline V gene, CDR1 is MDHEN and CDR2 is SYDVKM. This CDR3 contains 14 residues. Trimming left V 6 bases short and J 13 bases short, with 22 bases between. Per sample, extraction of total RNA gave at least 6 micrograms in every case. A second about 7 to 11 cycle PCR used barcoded and J-beta primers. TCRdb reanalysed the 5' RACE reads using MiXCR and keeps one entry per CDR3 protein. Of 1,100,000 or so distinct CDR3 sequences listed, around 43% are singletons. This chain connects TRBV28 to TRBJ2-4, with unresolved D. The sequencing sample was made of blood. The sequence came from a woman in her sixties in good health. CDR3 amino acids: CASSSTVGDGEQYF. CDR3 nucleotide sequence: TGTGCCAGCAGCAGTACTGTTGGGGATGGAGAGCAGTACTTC.